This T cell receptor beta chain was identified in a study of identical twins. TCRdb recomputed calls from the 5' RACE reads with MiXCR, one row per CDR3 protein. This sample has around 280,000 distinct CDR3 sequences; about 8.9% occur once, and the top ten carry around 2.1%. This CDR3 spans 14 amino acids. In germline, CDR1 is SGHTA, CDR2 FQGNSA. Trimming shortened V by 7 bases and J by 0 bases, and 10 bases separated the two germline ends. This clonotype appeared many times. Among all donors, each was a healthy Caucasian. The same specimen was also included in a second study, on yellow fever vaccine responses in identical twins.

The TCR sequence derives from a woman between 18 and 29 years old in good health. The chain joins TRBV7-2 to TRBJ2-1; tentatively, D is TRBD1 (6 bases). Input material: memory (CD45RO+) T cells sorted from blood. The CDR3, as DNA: TGTGCCAGCAAAGGACAGAGCTCCTACAATGAGCAGTTCTTC. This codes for CASKGQSSYNEQFF.